This entry is about one TCR beta chain. Its antigen is not identified. Cycle 7 day 1, cycle 4 day 1, and baseline were the timepoints at which blood was sampled. This entry belongs to a study of OX40 agonist ivuxolimab in advanced cancers. Study summary: Patients were dosed intravenously with ivuxolimab at 0.01 to 10 mg/kg every 2 weeks. Three dose-escalation patients had partial responses: one with hepatocellular carcinoma and two with cutaneous melanoma. Broader study findings: Antigen targets of the expanded peripheral T cells went undetermined.

Method: immunoSEQ multiplex PCR; TCRdb's copy keeps in-frame clones and lacks some. Of over 15,000 clones in the sample, 83% were seen once. Material: CD4+ or CD8+ T cells sorted from blood, obtained in a trial of the OX40 agonist ivuxolimab. This clonotype was sampled from an adult with an advanced solid tumor such as melanoma, head and neck, liver or kidney cancer.

CDR3 DNA: TGTGCCAGCAGTTGGACACGAACGAACACCGGGGAGCTGTTTTTT. Encoded protein: CASSWTRTNTGELFF. The rearrangement links TRBV6-5 to TRBJ2-2; weak D call: TRBD1 (5 bases). V lost 4 bases and J 0 bases, leaving 9 bases between the germline ends. CDR1 is MNHEY and CDR2 is SVGAGI in the germline V gene. The CDR3 contains 15 residues.